These 7 T cell receptor beta chains share one sample of origin, sequenced in a study of blood T cell repertoires in COVID-19. Produced via immunoSEQ multiplex PCR; TCRdb's table is partial and in-frame only. Here the sample spans about 260,000 clones, 75% to 90% being singletons. The source material was peripheral blood. The origin of the receptors is a man aged 25 to 40 with active or convalescent COVID-19.

The chain carries TRBV19 and TRBJ1-1; 9 positions agree with TRBD1. Unmatched junction bases numbered 8, after V lost 3 bases and J lost 0 bases. The CDR3 loop spans 17 amino acids. Germline CDR1 and CDR2: LNHDA and SQIVND (reference sequence). CDR3 DNA: TGTGCCAGTAGTATCCGGACAGGGGCACTGATGAACACTGAAGCTTTCTTT. It codes for CASSIRTGALMNTEAFF.

This chain joins TRBV6-5 and TRBJ2-7; no clear D gene. The length of the CDR3 is 13 residues. Germline V lookup: CDR1 MNHEY, CDR2 SVGAGI. V lost 7 bases to trimming and J lost 1 base, with 11 bases between them. The CDR3 nucleotides read TGTGCCAGCATACAGCCAGAATCCTACGAGCAGTACTTC. Protein sequence: CASIQPESYEQYF.

This chain uses TRBV10-3 with TRBJ2-7; D is possibly TRBD2 (5 bases). This CDR3 is built from 16 residues. V was shortened by 2 bases and J by 0 bases, with 14 bases between the two germline ends. CDR1 and CDR2 (germline): ENHRY, SYGVKD. CDR3 DNA: TGTGCCATCAGTGAGGGAGGAACCACCTCCTCCTACGAGCAGTACTTC. It is translated as CAISEGGTTSSYEQYF.

Regarding this clone: A junction end diverges from the germline sequence, so it may reflect a read error. This chain connects TRBV6-5 to TRBJ1-6; D remains unclear. Germline CDR1 reads MNHEY; CDR2 reads SVGAGI. This CDR3 has 16 amino acids. CDR3 region: CASTYRSVGPNSPLHF. The CDR3 nucleotides read TGTGCCAGCACTTACCGGTCTGTCGGTCCAAATTCACCCCTCCACTTT.

The chain has TRBV5-1 and TRBJ2-2; 13 positions agree with TRBD2. CDR3 length: 19 residues. Germline V gene data show CDR1 as SGHRS and CDR2 as YFSETQ. After removal of 4 bases from V and 7 bases from J, the junction contained 16 bases not matched to a gene. CDR3 bases: TGCGCCAGCAGCCGCACCCAACTAGCGGGGGGGCCGAGTAGCGGGGAGCTGTTTTTT. Translating it yields CASSRTQLAGGPSSGELFF.

The chain couples TRBV6-5 to TRBJ1-1; 8 bases align to TRBD1. CDR1 and CDR2 (germline): MNHEY, SVGAGI. V trimming: 9 bases; J trimming: 2 bases; junction bases outside the gene matches: 8. This CDR3 is 14 amino acids long. CDR3 sequence reads: CASIKTGANTEAFF. The CDR3 region has the DNA TGTGCCAGTATTAAGACAGGGGCCAACACTGAAGCTTTCTTT.

The J gene is TRBJ1-1, the V gene TRBV7-6, with D perhaps TRBD1 (6 bases). The germline CDR1 and CDR2 sequences are SGHVS and FNYEAQ. The CDR3 contains 17 residues. V shed 0 bases and J shed 6 bases, with 20 bases lying between them. This CDR3 reads CASSLAPDSVLSPEAFF. The DNA for the CDR3 is TGTGCCAGCAGCTTAGCACCGGACAGTGTCTTATCGCCTGAAGCTTTCTTT.